These T cell receptor beta chains were read from a single sample in a study of metastatic and nonmetastatic thyroid tumors. TCRdb ran MiXCR on the PCR reads. The data show about 1,900 clones, with roughly a tenth seen just once and around 40% held by the top ten. The sample taken for sequencing was tumor tissue. All receptors come from a female donor with papillary thyroid cancer or a benign thyroid nodule (not recorded which). Some clones in this sample may be carry-over from other donors' samples. The CDR3 runs from the conserved cysteine through the conserved F or W. Each record gives: CDR3 DNA, CDR3 protein, V gene, D gene, CDR3 length, J gene, clone size. D genes are given only for firm matches. Size is omitted from some rows. Given values are once, few, many or a class for expanded clones.

CDR3 DNA: TGTGCCAGCAGCTTACTTGCGGTGGAAGGCTACGAGCAGTACTTC
CDR3 protein: CASSLLAVEGYEQYF
V gene: TRBV7-9
D gene: NA
CDR3 length: 15
J gene: TRBJ2-7
clone size: NA

CDR3 DNA: TGTGCCAGCAGCTACTCCAGGGAGAGTGAAAAACTGTTTTTT
CDR3 protein: CASSYSRESEKLFF
V gene: TRBV6-6
D gene: NA
CDR3 length: 14
J gene: TRBJ1-4
clone size: NA

CDR3 DNA: TGTGCCAGCAGCTTCGGACAGGGGGCTATCGGGGAGCTGTTTTTT
CDR3 protein: CASSFGQGAIGELFF
V gene: TRBV11-1
D gene: TRBD1
CDR3 length: 15
J gene: TRBJ2-2
clone size: medium-sized

CDR3 DNA: TGCGCCAGCACGGCAGGTGGCCCTTACGAGCAGTACTTC
CDR3 protein: CASTAGGPYEQYF
V gene: TRBV5-1
D gene: NA
CDR3 length: 13
J gene: TRBJ2-7
clone size: medium-sized

CDR3 DNA: TGCAGTGCTGGGGGGAAGGGCCAGCCCCAGCATTTT
CDR3 protein: CSAGGKGQPQHF
V gene: TRBV20-1
D gene: NA
CDR3 length: 12
J gene: TRBJ1-5
clone size: NA

CDR3 DNA: TGTGCCAGCAGCTCGACTAGCGCCAACACCGGGGAGCTGTTTTTT
CDR3 protein: CASSSTSANTGELFF
V gene: TRBV5-4
D gene: TRBD2
CDR3 length: 15
J gene: TRBJ2-2
clone size: many

CDR3 DNA: TGTGCCAGCAGTTACGATGGGACAGGGTTACATCAGCCCCAGCATTTT
CDR3 protein: CASSYDGTGLHQPQHF
V gene: TRBV6-6
D gene: TRBD1
CDR3 length: 16
J gene: TRBJ1-5
clone size: large

CDR3 DNA: TGTGCCAGTAGTACTACCAGTTTTGGGGCAGGTGGAACCGGGGAGCTGTTTTTT
CDR3 protein: CASSTTSFGAGGTGELFF
V gene: TRBV19
D gene: NA
CDR3 length: 18
J gene: TRBJ2-2
clone size: NA

CDR3 DNA: TGCAGTGCTAGTGAAGGGACAGGGTGGACCGGGGAGCTGTTTTTT
CDR3 protein: CSASEGTGWTGELFF
V gene: TRBV20-1
D gene: TRBD1
CDR3 length: 15
J gene: TRBJ2-2
clone size: NA

CDR3 DNA: TGCAGCGCACTCAGGGTAGGCGCAGATACGCAGTATTTT
CDR3 protein: CSALRVGADTQYF
V gene: TRBV29-1
D gene: NA
CDR3 length: 13
J gene: TRBJ2-3
clone size: many

CDR3 DNA: TGTGCCAGTAGTACATCCAGCAGACGGGCCGAGGGTCAGCCCCAGCATTTT
CDR3 protein: CASSTSSRRAEGQPQHF
V gene: TRBV19
D gene: NA
CDR3 length: 17
J gene: TRBJ1-5
clone size: medium-sized

CDR3 DNA: TGTGCCAGCAGTCCCTGGAGCAGCTCCTACGAGCAGTACTTC
CDR3 protein: CASSPWSSSYEQYF
V gene: TRBV27
D gene: NA
CDR3 length: 14
J gene: TRBJ2-7
clone size: NA

CDR3 DNA: TGTGCCAGCAGCCAACGGCCAGGGGAAGAGACCCAGTACTTC
CDR3 protein: CASSQRPGEETQYF
V gene: TRBV3-1
D gene: NA
CDR3 length: 14
J gene: TRBJ2-5
clone size: many

CDR3 DNA: TGCAGTCCCGGTGGGGCCGACGAGCAGTACTTC
CDR3 protein: CSPGGADEQYF
V gene: TRBV20-1
D gene: NA
CDR3 length: 11
J gene: TRBJ2-7
clone size: medium-sized

CDR3 DNA: TGCAGTGCTAGAGAGGGGGGGCCCTACGAGCAGTACTTC
CDR3 protein: CSAREGGPYEQYF
V gene: TRBV20-1
D gene: NA
CDR3 length: 13
J gene: TRBJ2-7
clone size: medium-sized

CDR3 DNA: TGTGCCACCAGCCCCCAGGACTTGAACACTGAAGCTTTCTTT
CDR3 protein: CATSPQDLNTEAFF
V gene: TRBV15
D gene: NA
CDR3 length: 14
J gene: TRBJ1-1
clone size: medium-sized

CDR3 DNA: TGCAGTGCTAACTCCGGGACAGGGTGGACCGGGGAGCTGTTTTTT
CDR3 protein: CSANSGTGWTGELFF
V gene: TRBV20-1
D gene: TRBD1
CDR3 length: 15
J gene: TRBJ2-2
clone size: NA

CDR3 DNA: TGTGCCAGTAGTACGACAGTAGAAGAGACCCAGTACTTC
CDR3 protein: CASSTTVEETQYF
V gene: TRBV19
D gene: NA
CDR3 length: 13
J gene: TRBJ2-5
clone size: medium-sized

CDR3 DNA: TGTGCCAGCAGCCAAGAGCGGAACTCTGGAAACACCATATATTTT
CDR3 protein: CASSQERNSGNTIYF
V gene: TRBV4-2
D gene: NA
CDR3 length: 15
J gene: TRBJ1-3
clone size: many

CDR3 DNA: TGTGCCAGCAGCGTCGGGCTTATCACAGATACGCAGTATTTT
CDR3 protein: CASSVGLITDTQYF
V gene: TRBV9
D gene: NA
CDR3 length: 14
J gene: TRBJ2-3
clone size: many

CDR3 DNA: TGCAGTGCTAGAGATGCCGGGGTGGCGGGTGTTAGCTCCTACGAGCAGTACTTC
CDR3 protein: CSARDAGVAGVSSYEQYF
V gene: TRBV20-1
D gene: NA
CDR3 length: 18
J gene: TRBJ2-7
clone size: many

CDR3 DNA: TGTGCCATCAGTGAGACCCTAGCTGGGGACCGCGATACGCAGTATTTT
CDR3 protein: CAISETLAGDRDTQYF
V gene: TRBV10-3
D gene: NA
CDR3 length: 16
J gene: TRBJ2-3
clone size: NA

CDR3 DNA: TGTGCCAGCAGTTACTCGATAACCTACGAGCAGTACTTC
CDR3 protein: CASSYSITYEQYF
V gene: TRBV6-2/TRBV6-3
D gene: NA
CDR3 length: 13
J gene: TRBJ2-7
clone size: NA

CDR3 DNA: TGTGCCAGTAGTATCGTGGGGTCGAATGAGCAGTTCTTC
CDR3 protein: CASSIVGSNEQFF
V gene: TRBV19
D gene: NA
CDR3 length: 13
J gene: TRBJ2-1
clone size: medium-sized

CDR3 DNA: TGTGCCAGTACCCTAGGGTTAGCTAATGAAAAACTGTTTTTT
CDR3 protein: CASTLGLANEKLFF
V gene: TRBV19
D gene: NA
CDR3 length: 14
J gene: TRBJ1-4
clone size: few

CDR3 DNA: TGTGCCAGCAGACTAGAGGGGGCCGGAGAAAAACTGTTTTTT
CDR3 protein: CASRLEGAGEKLFF
V gene: TRBV12-3/TRBV12-4
D gene: TRBD1
CDR3 length: 14
J gene: TRBJ1-4
clone size: many

CDR3 DNA: TGCAGTGCTAGAGAAGCGGGGACAATCACTTCCTACGAGCAGTACTTC
CDR3 protein: CSAREAGTITSYEQYF
V gene: TRBV20-1
D gene: NA
CDR3 length: 16
J gene: TRBJ2-7
clone size: NA

CDR3 DNA: TGTGCCAGCAGCTTTAGGTCGGGTACGAGCGGGGAGCTGTTTTTT
CDR3 protein: CASSFRSGTSGELFF
V gene: TRBV7-8
D gene: NA
CDR3 length: 15
J gene: TRBJ2-2
clone size: medium-sized

CDR3 DNA: TGTGCCAGCAGCTCAGTGGGACTGGGGTTCTACGAGCAGTACTTC
CDR3 protein: CASSSVGLGFYEQYF
V gene: TRBV7-9
D gene: NA
CDR3 length: 15
J gene: TRBJ2-7
clone size: many

CDR3 DNA: TGCGCCAGCAGGGACGGACATTACACTGAAGCTTTCTTT
CDR3 protein: CASRDGHYTEAFF
V gene: TRBV10-2
D gene: NA
CDR3 length: 13
J gene: TRBJ1-1
clone size: few

CDR3 DNA: TGTGCCACCAGCAGAGAGGTTGGGGGGAGAAACACCATATATTTT
CDR3 protein: CATSREVGGRNTIYF
V gene: TRBV15
D gene: NA
CDR3 length: 15
J gene: TRBJ1-3
clone size: medium-sized

CDR3 DNA: TGTGCCAGCAGCTTAGACGGGACCGGTGAGCTGTTCTTT
CDR3 protein: CASSLDGTGELFF
V gene: TRBV7-7
D gene: NA
CDR3 length: 13
J gene: TRBJ2-2
clone size: NA

CDR3 DNA: TGTGCCAGCGGCCGGGAGGTCCGGGAGACCCAGTACTTC
CDR3 protein: CASGREVRETQYF
V gene: TRBV6-1
D gene: TRBD2
CDR3 length: 13
J gene: TRBJ2-5
clone size: large

CDR3 DNA: TGTGGGTGCAGGACTGGACAGCTAACTAACTATGGCTACACCTTC
CDR3 protein: CGCRTGQLTNYGYTF
V gene: TRBV6-2/TRBV6-3
D gene: NA
CDR3 length: 15
J gene: TRBJ1-2
clone size: NA

CDR3 DNA: TGTGCCAGCAAAGGGGACAGGGCGAACTCACCCCTCCACTTT
CDR3 protein: CASKGDRANSPLHF
V gene: TRBV9
D gene: TRBD1
CDR3 length: 14
J gene: TRBJ1-6
clone size: medium-sized

CDR3 DNA: TGCGCCAGCAGCTTGACAGGGAACGACTATGGCTACACCTTC
CDR3 protein: CASSLTGNDYGYTF
V gene: TRBV5-1
D gene: NA
CDR3 length: 14
J gene: TRBJ1-2
clone size: medium-sized

CDR3 DNA: TGCAGTGCTAGAGAGCGACAGGGCATAGGCCACGAGCAGTACTTC
CDR3 protein: CSARERQGIGHEQYF
V gene: TRBV20-1
D gene: TRBD1
CDR3 length: 15
J gene: TRBJ2-7
clone size: medium-sized

CDR3 DNA: TGTGCCAGCAGCTTAGCGCAGGGGGCCGGTGAAAAACTGTTTTTT
CDR3 protein: CASSLAQGAGEKLFF
V gene: TRBV7-9
D gene: TRBD1
CDR3 length: 15
J gene: TRBJ1-4
clone size: many

CDR3 DNA: TGTGCCAGTAGTACCGGACAGGGATGGCTCTATGGCTACACCTTC
CDR3 protein: CASSTGQGWLYGYTF
V gene: TRBV19
D gene: TRBD1
CDR3 length: 15
J gene: TRBJ1-2
clone size: medium-sized

CDR3 DNA: TGTGCCAGCAGCCCCTCCGGGACAGGTGAAGCTTTCTTT
CDR3 protein: CASSPSGTGEAFF
V gene: TRBV7-9
D gene: TRBD1
CDR3 length: 13
J gene: TRBJ1-1
clone size: many

CDR3 DNA: TGTGCCAGCAGTACAGGGGGAGCGAGCAATCAGCCCCAGCATTTT
CDR3 protein: CASSTGGASNQPQHF
V gene: TRBV2
D gene: TRBD1
CDR3 length: 15
J gene: TRBJ1-5
clone size: medium-sized

CDR3 DNA: TGTGCCAGCAGTAACATGGCAGGATTGGCTGGAAACACCATATATTTT
CDR3 protein: CASSNMAGLAGNTIYF
V gene: TRBV28
D gene: NA
CDR3 length: 16
J gene: TRBJ1-3
clone size: medium-sized

CDR3 DNA: TGCAGTGGGAAAGGGACCCTAAGCTCCTACGAGCAGTACTTC
CDR3 protein: CSGKGTLSSYEQYF
V gene: TRBV20-1
D gene: NA
CDR3 length: 14
J gene: TRBJ2-7
clone size: medium-sized

CDR3 DNA: TGTGCCATTTCCGGGGAAGTTAACACCGGGGAGCTGTTTTTT
CDR3 protein: CAISGEVNTGELFF
V gene: TRBV10-3
D gene: NA
CDR3 length: 14
J gene: TRBJ2-2
clone size: medium-sized

CDR3 DNA: TGTGCCAGCAGGGATAGTGGTGGGGACACGCAGTATTTT
CDR3 protein: CASRDSGGDTQYF
V gene: TRBV6-1
D gene: NA
CDR3 length: 13
J gene: TRBJ2-3
clone size: large

CDR3 DNA: TGTGCCAGCGCCCCAGATACAACTAATGAAAAACTGTTTTTT
CDR3 protein: CASAPDTTNEKLFF
V gene: TRBV27
D gene: NA
CDR3 length: 14
J gene: TRBJ1-4
clone size: medium-sized

CDR3 DNA: TGTGCCAGCCGTCCAGGGCTCTCCTCCTACGAGCAGTACTTC
CDR3 protein: CASRPGLSSYEQYF
V gene: TRBV11-2
D gene: NA
CDR3 length: 14
J gene: TRBJ2-7
clone size: medium-sized

CDR3 DNA: TGTGTAACCAGCAAAGGGTCCCGGACTGGAAACACCATATATTTT
CDR3 protein: CVTSKGSRTGNTIYF
V gene: TRBV15
D gene: NA
CDR3 length: 15
J gene: TRBJ1-3
clone size: few

CDR3 DNA: TGTGCCACCAGCAGAGAGGCGGGGGGCGGATTGAGAAATGAAGCTTTCTTT
CDR3 protein: CATSREAGGGLRNEAFF
V gene: TRBV15
D gene: NA
CDR3 length: 17
J gene: TRBJ1-1
clone size: NA

CDR3 DNA: TGTGCCACCAGTGATCCCGGGGAGGGCGAGCAGTACTTC
CDR3 protein: CATSDPGEGEQYF
V gene: TRBV24-1
D gene: TRBD2
CDR3 length: 13
J gene: TRBJ2-7
clone size: medium-sized

CDR3 DNA: TGCAGTGCTAGGAGGGGGACTAGGCAAGAGACCCAGTACTTC
CDR3 protein: CSARRGTRQETQYF
V gene: TRBV20-1
D gene: TRBD2
CDR3 length: 14
J gene: TRBJ2-5
clone size: medium-sized

CDR3 DNA: TGTGCCAGCAGCGTAGGAGGGGACGAACTGTTTTTT
CDR3 protein: CASSVGGDELFF
V gene: TRBV9
D gene: NA
CDR3 length: 12
J gene: TRBJ1-4
clone size: many

CDR3 DNA: TGCAGTACTAGAGTAGGCAGGGAGTTCTCTGAAGCTTTCTTT
CDR3 protein: CSTRVGREFSEAFF
V gene: TRBV20-1
D gene: NA
CDR3 length: 14
J gene: TRBJ1-1
clone size: NA

CDR3 DNA: TGCAGTGCAGGGGGGCTTCACTTC
CDR3 protein: CSAGGLHF
V gene: TRBV20-1
D gene: NA
CDR3 length: 8
J gene: TRBJ2-1
clone size: medium-sized

CDR3 DNA: TGTGCCAGCAGCTTACTAGCGGGGTACCAAGAGACCCAGTACTTC
CDR3 protein: CASSLLAGYQETQYF
V gene: TRBV11-2
D gene: TRBD2
CDR3 length: 15
J gene: TRBJ2-5
clone size: many

CDR3 DNA: TGTGCCAGCAGCTTAGATATAGGGTCCAAGCAGTACTTC
CDR3 protein: CASSLDIGSKQYF
V gene: TRBV7-9
D gene: NA
CDR3 length: 13
J gene: TRBJ2-7
clone size: many